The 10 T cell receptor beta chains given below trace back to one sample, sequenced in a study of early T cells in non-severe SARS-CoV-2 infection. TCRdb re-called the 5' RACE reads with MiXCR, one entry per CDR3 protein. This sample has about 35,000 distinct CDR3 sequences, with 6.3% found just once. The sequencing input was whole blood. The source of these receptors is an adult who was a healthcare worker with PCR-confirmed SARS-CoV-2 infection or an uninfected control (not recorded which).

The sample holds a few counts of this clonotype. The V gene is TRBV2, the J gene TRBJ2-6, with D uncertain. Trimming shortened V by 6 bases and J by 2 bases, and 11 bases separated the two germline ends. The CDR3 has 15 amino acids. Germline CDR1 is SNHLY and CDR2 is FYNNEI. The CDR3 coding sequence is TGTGCCAGCAGGGGCGCTAGAGCTGGGGCCAACGTCCTGACTTTC. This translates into CASRGARAGANVLTF.

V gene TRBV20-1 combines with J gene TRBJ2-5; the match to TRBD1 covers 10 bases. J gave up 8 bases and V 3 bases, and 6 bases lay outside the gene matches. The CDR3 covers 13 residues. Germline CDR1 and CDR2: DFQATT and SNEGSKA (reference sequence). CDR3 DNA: TGCAGTGCTAGGGGACAGGGGTTAGACACCCAGTACTTC. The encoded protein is CSARGQGLDTQYF.

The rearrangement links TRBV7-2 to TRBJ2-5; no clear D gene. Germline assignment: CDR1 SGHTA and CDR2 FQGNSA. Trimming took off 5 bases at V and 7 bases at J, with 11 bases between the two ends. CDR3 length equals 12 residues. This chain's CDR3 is CASSPVAGTQYF. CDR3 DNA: TGTGCCAGCAGCCCCGTAGCCGGGACCCAGTACTTC. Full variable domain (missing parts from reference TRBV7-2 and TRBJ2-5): GAGVSQSPSNKVTEKGKDVELRCDPISGHTALYWYRQSLGQGLEFLIYFQGNSAPDKSGLPSDRFSAERTGGSVSTLTIQRTQQEDSAVYLCASSPVAGTQYFGPGTRLLVL.

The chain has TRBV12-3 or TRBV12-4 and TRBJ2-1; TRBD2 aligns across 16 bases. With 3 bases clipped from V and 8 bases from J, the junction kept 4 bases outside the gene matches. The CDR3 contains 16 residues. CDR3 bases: TGTGCCAGCAGTTTGGGGACTAGCGGGAGGGCTTATGAGCAGTTCTTC. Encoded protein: CASSLGTSGRAYEQFF.

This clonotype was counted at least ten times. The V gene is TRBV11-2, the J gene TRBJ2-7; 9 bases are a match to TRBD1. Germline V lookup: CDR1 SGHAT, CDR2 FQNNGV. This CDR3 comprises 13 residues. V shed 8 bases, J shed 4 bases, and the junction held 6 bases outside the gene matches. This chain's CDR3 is CASSRDRDYEQYF. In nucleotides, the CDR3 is TGTGCCAGCTCCCGGGACAGGGATTACGAGCAGTACTTC.

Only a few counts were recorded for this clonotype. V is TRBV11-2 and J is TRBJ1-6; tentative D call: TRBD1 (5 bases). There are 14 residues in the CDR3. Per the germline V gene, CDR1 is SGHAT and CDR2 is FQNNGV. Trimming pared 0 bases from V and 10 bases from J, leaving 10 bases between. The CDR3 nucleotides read TGTGCCAGCAGCTTAGAAGCAGGGTCCTCACCCCTCCACTTT. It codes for CASSLEAGSSPLHF.

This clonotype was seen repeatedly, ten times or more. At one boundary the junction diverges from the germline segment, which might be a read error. The CDR3 sequence: CASSPGTGSYFF. In DNA, the CDR3 is TGTGCCAGCAGTCCCGGGACAGGGAGTTACTTCTTC. The V gene is TRBV28, the J gene TRBJ2-7; 9 bases are a match to TRBD1. CDR3 length: 12 amino acids. The germline V gene encodes CDR1 MDHEN and CDR2 SYDVKM.

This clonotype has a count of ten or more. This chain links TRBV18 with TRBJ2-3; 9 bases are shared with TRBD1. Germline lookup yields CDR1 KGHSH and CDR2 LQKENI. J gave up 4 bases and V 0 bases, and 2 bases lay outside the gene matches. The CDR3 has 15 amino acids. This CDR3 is CASSPPGQGSDTQYF. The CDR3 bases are TGTGCCAGCTCACCACCGGGACAGGGTTCAGATACGCAGTATTTT.

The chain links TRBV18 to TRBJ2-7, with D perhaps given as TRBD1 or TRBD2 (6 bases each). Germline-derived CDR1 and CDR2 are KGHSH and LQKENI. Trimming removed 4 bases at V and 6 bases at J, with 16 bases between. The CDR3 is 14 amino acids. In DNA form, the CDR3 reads TGTGCCAGCTCACTGAACGAGGGGGGATTCGAGCAGTACTTC. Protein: CASSLNEGGFEQYF.

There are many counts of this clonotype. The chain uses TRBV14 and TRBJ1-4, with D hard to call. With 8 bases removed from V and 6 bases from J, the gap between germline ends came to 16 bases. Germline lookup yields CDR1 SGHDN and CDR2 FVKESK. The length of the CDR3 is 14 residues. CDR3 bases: TGTGCCAGCGCAGCAGGACTCAAAGATGAAAAACTGTTTTTT. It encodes CASAAGLKDEKLFF.